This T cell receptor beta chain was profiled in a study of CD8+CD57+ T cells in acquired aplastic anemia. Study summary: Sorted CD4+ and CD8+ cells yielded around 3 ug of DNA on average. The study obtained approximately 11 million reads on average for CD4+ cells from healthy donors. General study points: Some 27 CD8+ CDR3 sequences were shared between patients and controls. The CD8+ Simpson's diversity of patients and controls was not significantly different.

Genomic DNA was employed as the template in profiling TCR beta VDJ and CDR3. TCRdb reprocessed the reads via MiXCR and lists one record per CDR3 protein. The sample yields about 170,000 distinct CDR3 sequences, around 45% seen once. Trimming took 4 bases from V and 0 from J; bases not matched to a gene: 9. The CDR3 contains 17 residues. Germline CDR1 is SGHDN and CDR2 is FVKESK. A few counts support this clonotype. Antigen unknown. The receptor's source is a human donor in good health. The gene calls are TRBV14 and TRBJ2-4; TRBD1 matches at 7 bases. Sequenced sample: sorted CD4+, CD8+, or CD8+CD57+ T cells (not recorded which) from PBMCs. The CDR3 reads CASSPIGTALAKNIQYF. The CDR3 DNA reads TGTGCCAGCAGCCCCATAGGGACAGCCCTAGCCAAAAACATTCAGTACTTC.